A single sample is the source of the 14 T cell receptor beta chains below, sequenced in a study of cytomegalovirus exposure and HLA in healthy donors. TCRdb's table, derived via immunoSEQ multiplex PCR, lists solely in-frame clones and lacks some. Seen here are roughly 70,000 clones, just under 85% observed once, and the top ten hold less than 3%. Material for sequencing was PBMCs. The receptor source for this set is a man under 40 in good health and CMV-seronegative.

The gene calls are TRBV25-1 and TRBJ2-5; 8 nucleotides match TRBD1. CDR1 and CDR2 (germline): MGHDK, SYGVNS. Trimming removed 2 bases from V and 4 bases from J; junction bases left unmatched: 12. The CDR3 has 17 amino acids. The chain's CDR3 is CASSEGETPGGGETQYF. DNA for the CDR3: TGTGCCAGCAGTGAAGGAGAAACCCCAGGGGGCGGAGAGACCCAGTACTTC.

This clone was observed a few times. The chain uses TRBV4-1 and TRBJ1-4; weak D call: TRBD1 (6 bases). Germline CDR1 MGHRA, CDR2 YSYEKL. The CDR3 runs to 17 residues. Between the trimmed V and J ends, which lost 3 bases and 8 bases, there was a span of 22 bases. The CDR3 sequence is CASSHFVVTGRREKLFF. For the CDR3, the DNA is TGCGCCAGCAGCCATTTCGTAGTAACAGGGAGAAGGGAAAAACTGTTTTTT.

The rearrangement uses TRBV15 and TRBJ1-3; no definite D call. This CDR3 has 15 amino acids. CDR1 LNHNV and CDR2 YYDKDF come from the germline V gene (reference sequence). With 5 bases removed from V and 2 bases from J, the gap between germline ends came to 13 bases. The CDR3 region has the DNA TGTGCCACCAGCTCCCTACAGAACCCTGGAAACACCATATATTTT. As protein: CATSSLQNPGNTIYF.

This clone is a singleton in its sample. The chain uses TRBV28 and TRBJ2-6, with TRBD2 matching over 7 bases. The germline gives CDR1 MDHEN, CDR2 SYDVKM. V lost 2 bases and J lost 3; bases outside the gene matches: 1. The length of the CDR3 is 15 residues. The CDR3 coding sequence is TGTGCCAGCAGTTTAGCGGGGGATGGGGCCAACGTCCTGACTTTC. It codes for CASSLAGDGANVLTF.

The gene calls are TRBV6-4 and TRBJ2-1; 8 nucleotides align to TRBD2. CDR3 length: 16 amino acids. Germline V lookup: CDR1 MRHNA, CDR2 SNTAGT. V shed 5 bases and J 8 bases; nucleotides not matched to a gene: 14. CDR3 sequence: CASSRQAGEMSHEQFF. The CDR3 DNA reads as TGTGCCAGCAGTAGACAAGCGGGGGAGATGAGTCATGAGCAGTTCTTC.

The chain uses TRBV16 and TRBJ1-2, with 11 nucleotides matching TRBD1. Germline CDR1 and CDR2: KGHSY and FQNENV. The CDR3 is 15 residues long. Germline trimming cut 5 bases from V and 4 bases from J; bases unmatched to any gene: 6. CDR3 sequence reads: CASSTTGTGGYGYTF. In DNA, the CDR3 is TGTGCCAGCAGCACCACCGGGACAGGGGGCTATGGCTACACCTTC. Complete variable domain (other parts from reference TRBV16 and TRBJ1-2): GEEVAQTPKHLVRGEGQKAKLYCAPIKGHSYVFWYQQVLKNEFKFLISFQNENVFDETGMPKERFSAKCLPNSPCSLEIQATKLEDSAVYFCASSTTGTGGYGYTFGSGTRLTVV.

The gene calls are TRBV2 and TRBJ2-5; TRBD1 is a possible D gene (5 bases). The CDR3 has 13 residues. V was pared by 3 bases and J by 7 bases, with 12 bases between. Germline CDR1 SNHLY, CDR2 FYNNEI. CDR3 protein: CASSDVGLWTQYF. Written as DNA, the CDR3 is TGTGCCAGCAGTGATGTGGGGCTGTGGACCCAGTACTTC.

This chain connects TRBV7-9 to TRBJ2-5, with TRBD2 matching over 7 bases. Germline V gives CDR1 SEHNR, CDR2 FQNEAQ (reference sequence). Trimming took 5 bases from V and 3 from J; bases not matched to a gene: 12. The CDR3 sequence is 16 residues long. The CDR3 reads CASSLRRAGEEETQYF. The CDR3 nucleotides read TGTGCCAGCAGCCTTCGTCGCGCGGGGGAGGAAGAGACCCAGTACTTC.

The CDR3 protein is CASKEQETQYF. For the CDR3, the DNA is TGTGCCAGCAAGGAGCAAGAGACCCAGTACTTC. This chain uses TRBV7-2 with TRBJ2-5, with D uncertain. The CDR3 is made up of 11 amino acids. The germline V and J ends were trimmed by 7 bases and 2 bases, with 5 bases remaining between them. The germline V gene has CDR1 SGHTA and CDR2 FQGNSA.

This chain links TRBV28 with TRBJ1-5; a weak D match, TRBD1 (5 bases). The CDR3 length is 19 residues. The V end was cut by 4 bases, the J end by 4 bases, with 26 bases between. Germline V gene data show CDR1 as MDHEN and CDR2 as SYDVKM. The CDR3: CASSSPIPGLHRGNQPQHF. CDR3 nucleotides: TGTGCCAGCAGTTCCCCCATACCGGGACTCCACCGGGGGAATCAGCCCCAGCATTTT.

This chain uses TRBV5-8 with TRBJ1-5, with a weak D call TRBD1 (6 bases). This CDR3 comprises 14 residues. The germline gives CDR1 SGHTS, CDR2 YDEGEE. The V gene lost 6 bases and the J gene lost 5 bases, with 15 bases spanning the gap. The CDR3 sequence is CASKGEGTYQPQHF. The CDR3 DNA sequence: TGTGCCAGCAAGGGGGAGGGGACCTATCAGCCCCAGCATTTT.

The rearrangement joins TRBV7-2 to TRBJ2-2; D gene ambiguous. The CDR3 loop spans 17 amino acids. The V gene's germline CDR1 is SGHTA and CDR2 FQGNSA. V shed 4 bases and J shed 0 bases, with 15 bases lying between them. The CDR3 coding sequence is TGTGCCAGCAGCTCAGTGGTGATGCAGACGAACACCGGGGAGCTGTTTTTT. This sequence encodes CASSSVVMQTNTGELFF.

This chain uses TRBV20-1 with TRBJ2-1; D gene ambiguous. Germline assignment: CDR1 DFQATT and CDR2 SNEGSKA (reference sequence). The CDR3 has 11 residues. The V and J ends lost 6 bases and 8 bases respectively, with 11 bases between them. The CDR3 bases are TGCAGTGCCCCCCCTCAGTATGAGCAGTTCTTC. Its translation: CSAPPQYEQFF.

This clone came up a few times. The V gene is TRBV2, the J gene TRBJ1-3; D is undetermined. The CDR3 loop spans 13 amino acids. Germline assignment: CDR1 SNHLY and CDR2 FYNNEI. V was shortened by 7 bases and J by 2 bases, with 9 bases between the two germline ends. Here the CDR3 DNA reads TGTGCCAGCACCTGGAGAACTGGAAACACCATATATTTT. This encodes CASTWRTGNTIYF.